A single sample gave rise to the 23 T cell receptor beta chains below, sequenced in a study of a mutant IDH1 vaccine in newly diagnosed glioma (dated by TCRdb to the early 2020s). Receptor amplification or capture employed the immunoSEQ multiplex PCR assay. TCRdb's version of the immuneACCESS table is confined to in-frame rearrangements and falls short of the full clone set. An unresolved V gene accounts for under half of the shortfall where checked; the remainder is of unknown origin. The sample yields some 130,000 clones; around 77% were counted once. The ten largest clonotypes hold 5% to 7% of the sample. This sample's time point label indicates: week 11, during vaccination. A 20-mer mutant IDH1 peptide at 300 micrograms in Montanide made up each vaccine dose, which was injected subcutaneously together with topical imiquimod. These receptors' antigens are unknown. The material sequenced was PBMCs, taken from a glioma patient whose treatment included an IDH1 peptide vaccine. These TCRs come from a man aged 40-49 years with glioma.

The chain recombines TRBV6-4 with TRBJ2-2; 7 bases fit TRBD1. CDR1 and CDR2 from the germline V gene are MRHNA and SNTAGT. V lost 6 bases, J lost 1 base, and 2 bases stayed unmatched. The CDR3 totals 14 residues. CDR3 residues: CASRRTGNTGELFF. Written as DNA, the CDR3 is TGTGCCAGCAGGCGGACAGGGAACACCGGGGAGCTGTTTTTT.

This chain uses TRBV7-8 with TRBJ2-1; 10 bases are shared with TRBD2. Unmatched junction bases numbered 8, after V lost 5 bases and J lost 4 bases. This CDR3 has 16 amino acids. The germline V gene encodes CDR1 SGHVS and CDR2 FQNEAQ. This chain's CDR3 is CASSPTSGRGYNEQFF. Written as DNA, the CDR3 is TGTGCCAGCAGCCCAACCAGCGGGAGGGGGTACAATGAGCAGTTCTTC.

This chain connects TRBV19 to TRBJ1-1; 9 bases are shared with TRBD1. J gave up 10 bases and V 7 bases, and 19 bases lay outside the gene matches. The germline V gene has CDR1 LNHDA and CDR2 SQIVND (reference sequence). The CDR3 consists of 16 residues. In DNA, the CDR3 is TGTGCCAGTACCGATTCAAGGGACAGGGTCCGTGAGGGAGCTTTCTTT. Translation gives CASTDSRDRVREGAFF.

V usage is TRBV5-6 and J usage is TRBJ1-5, with D uncertain. V was cut by 1 base and J by 8 bases, with 4 bases left in between. Looked up from germline, CDR1 is SGHDT and CDR2 is YYEEEE. The CDR3 contains 11 residues. Written as DNA, the CDR3 is TGTGCCAGCAGCTTGAAGGAGCCCCAGCATTTT. It yields the protein CASSLKEPQHF.

The chain combines TRBV19 with TRBJ2-5; TRBD2 matches 14 bases. Trimming at V came to 4 bases and at J to 1 base, leaving 2 bases not matched to a gene. In germline, CDR1 is LNHDA, CDR2 SQIVND (reference sequence). This CDR3 region has 16 residues. In DNA, the CDR3 is TGTGCCAGTAGTACCGGACTAGCGGGGGGCCAAGAGACCCAGTACTTC. Its protein product is CASSTGLAGGQETQYF.

The chain couples TRBV27 to TRBJ2-5, with D unclear. This CDR3 contains 15 residues. Germline CDR1 is MNHEY and CDR2 is SMNVEV (reference sequence). V was shortened by 4 bases and J by 1 base, with 13 bases between the two germline ends. The CDR3 region is CASSWSIESQETQYF. The CDR3, as DNA: TGTGCCAGCAGTTGGAGCATCGAATCCCAAGAGACCCAGTACTTC.

The rearrangement uses TRBV11-2 and TRBJ2-3, with D uncertain. The germline gives CDR1 SGHAT, CDR2 FQNNGV. V lost 1 base to trimming and J lost 2 bases, with 13 bases between them. The CDR3 length is 16 residues. The CDR3 sequence is CASSLVRHGFTDTQYF. The CDR3, as DNA: TGTGCCAGCAGCTTAGTCAGGCATGGTTTCACAGATACGCAGTATTTT.

The rearrangement joins TRBV6-1 to TRBJ2-1; 9 bases fit TRBD1. The junction had 7 bases not matched to a gene; V was cut back by 0 bases and J by 16 bases. The CDR3 consists of 13 residues. Germline V lookup: CDR1 MNHNS, CDR2 SASEGT. The CDR3 here is CASSEAGQGLPFF. The CDR3 DNA sequence: TGTGCCAGCAGTGAAGCAGGACAGGGGCTCCCTTTCTTC.

This clone was found a few times. The chain recombines TRBV6-1 with TRBJ2-7; D may be TRBD2 (5 bases). In germline, CDR1 is MNHNS, CDR2 SASEGT. V lost 10 bases and J lost 6, with 16 bases in between. The CDR3 runs to 12 residues. Written as DNA, the CDR3 is TGTGCCACCTGGGCTAAGCGGCTCGAGCAGTACTTC. It yields the protein CATWAKRLEQYF.

The V gene is TRBV7-9, the J gene TRBJ1-5, with 7 nucleotides matching TRBD1. The length of the CDR3 is 17 residues. The J segment lost 3 bases and the V segment lost 1 base, leaving 9 bases of the junction unmatched. Per germline, CDR1 SEHNR and CDR2 FQNEAQ (reference sequence). The CDR3 DNA follows: TGTGCCAGCAGCTTAGGTGGTTTCGGACAGGACAATCAGCCCCAGCATTTT. Protein: CASSLGGFGQDNQPQHF.

V usage is TRBV5-8 and J usage is TRBJ1-4, with a tentative D call TRBD1 (5 bases). The CDR3 consists of 16 residues. V was clipped by 0 bases and J by 2 bases, with 11 bases between them. The germline V gene encodes CDR1 SGHTS and CDR2 YDEGEE. The CDR3, as DNA: TGTGCCAGCAGCTTGGGAGGGGTTAGGACTAATGAAAAACTGTTTTTT. This codes for CASSLGGVRTNEKLFF.

The chain employs TRBV5-8 and TRBJ1-5; TRBD1 is a possible D gene (6 bases). V was trimmed by 1 base and J by 4 bases, leaving 12 bases between them. CDR3 length: 15 residues. The germline gives CDR1 SGHTS, CDR2 YDEGEE. The CDR3 nucleotides are TGTGCCAGCAGCTTGACTGGGGGCGAAAATCAGCCCCAGCATTTT. This encodes CASSLTGGENQPQHF.

J is TRBJ2-7 and V is TRBV2; 9 bases agree with TRBD1. From germline, CDR1 is SNHLY and CDR2 FYNNEI. The J segment lost 2 bases and the V segment lost 4 bases, leaving 0 bases of the junction unmatched. The CDR3 spans 13 residues. CDR3 amino acids: CASSGDRAYEQYF. The CDR3 coding sequence is TGTGCCAGCAGTGGGGACAGGGCCTACGAGCAGTACTTC.

Turning to this clone: A read error may produce the germline difference seen at one junction end. The V gene is TRBV9, the J gene TRBJ2-1, with D uncertain. The CDR3 covers 13 residues. CDR1 and CDR2 from the germline V gene are SGDLS and YYNGEE. In nucleotides, the CDR3 is TGTGCCAGCAGCGATCCCCCCAGTGGTGGGTGGGTCTTC. Translated: CASSDPPSGGWVF.

J is TRBJ2-5 and V is TRBV4-2, with a tentative D call TRBD2 (6 bases). Trimming left V 1 base short and J 1 base short, with 16 bases between. CDR1 LGHNA and CDR2 YNFKEQ come from the germline V gene. This CDR3 is 17 amino acids long. CDR3 in amino acids: CASSQGFGGNRQETQYF. Written as DNA, the CDR3 is TGTGCCAGCAGCCAAGGATTCGGCGGGAATCGCCAAGAGACCCAGTACTTC.

The chain carries TRBV7-8 and TRBJ1-1; D is perhaps TRBD1 (5 bases). The CDR3 runs to 14 residues. Germline CDR1 is SGHVS and CDR2 is FQNEAQ. V lost 5 bases and J 4 bases, leaving 14 bases between the germline ends. The CDR3 region is CASSPQGRGTEAFF. The CDR3 DNA reads TGTGCCAGCAGCCCTCAGGGACGGGGCACTGAAGCTTTCTTT.

The chain combines TRBV4-3 with TRBJ2-5; possibly TRBD1 or TRBD2 for D (5 bases each). The end of the DNA is better explained by TRBJ2-7, so the J call may be wrong. Germline CDR1 reads LGHNA; CDR2 reads YSLEER. There are 14 residues in the CDR3. The CDR3 region has the DNA TGCGCCAGCAGCCAATGGACGGGGCCCTACGAGCAGTACTTC. It translates to CASSQWTGPYEQYF.

V gene TRBV29-1 combines with J gene TRBJ2-5; 12 bases match TRBD2. Germline values: CDR1 SQVTM, CDR2 ANQGSEA. CDR3 length equals 14 residues. J gave up 5 bases and V 4 bases, and 5 bases lay outside the gene matches. CDR3 sequence: CSVGLAGVQETQYF. The CDR3 bases are TGCAGCGTTGGACTAGCGGGAGTCCAGGAGACCCAGTACTTC.

The rearrangement uses TRBV5-6 and TRBJ2-5; D tentatively reads TRBD1 or TRBD2 (7 bases each). Germline V gene data show CDR1 as SGHDT and CDR2 as YYEEEE. V was shortened by 2 bases and J by 5 bases, with 16 bases between the two germline ends. CDR3 length: 15 amino acids. CDR3 sequence: CASSFRGGTRETQYF. Here the CDR3 DNA reads TGTGCCAGCAGCTTCAGGGGGGGCACCCGGGAGACCCAGTACTTC.

The rearrangement joins TRBV19 to TRBJ1-2, with D maybe TRBD1 (5 bases). The CDR3 is 13 amino acids. Per the germline V gene, CDR1 is LNHDA and CDR2 is SQIVND (reference sequence). With 7 bases removed from V and 4 bases from J, the gap between germline ends came to 13 bases. CDR3 sequence (DNA): TGTGCCAGTACTAAAGACAGTCCCTATGGCTACACCTTC. This encodes CASTKDSPYGYTF.

The chain links TRBV19 to TRBJ1-5; no reliable D call. Germline CDR1 LNHDA, CDR2 SQIVND (reference sequence). Trimming left V 0 bases short and J 1 base short, with 7 bases between. The length of the CDR3 is 15 residues. Here the CDR3 reads CASSIDRRSNQPQHF. The DNA for the CDR3 is TGTGCCAGTAGTATAGATCGAAGGAGCAATCAGCCCCAGCATTTT.

The chain is built from TRBV5-4 and TRBJ2-7, with 8 positions matching TRBD2. There are 14 residues in the CDR3. Germline V gene lookup returns CDR1 SGHNT and CDR2 YYREEE (reference sequence). Trimming at V came to 4 bases and at J to 2 bases, leaving 5 bases not matched to a gene. CDR3 residues: CASSTGTSAYEQYF. The DNA for the CDR3 is TGTGCCAGCAGCACCGGGACTAGTGCCTACGAGCAGTACTTC.

A single count supports this clone. V and J are TRBV7-8 and TRBJ1-6; D unresolved. CDR1 and CDR2 from the germline V gene are SGHVS and FQNEAQ. CDR3 length equals 15 residues. The germline V and J ends were trimmed by 8 bases and 14 bases, with 25 bases remaining between them. The DNA for the CDR3 is TGTGCCAGCGCTTTAGGGCTTCAAAACAAGCTAGCCCTCCACTTT. It encodes CASALGLQNKLALHF.